This is a list of T cell receptor beta chains from one sample in a study of shared clonotypes between healthy human individuals. Profiled with immunoSEQ multiplex PCR; TCRdb holds only in-frame clones, not every one. The sample gives about 2.4 million clones, approximately 93% of which show up once; more than 0.35% is in the top ten. Sequences were obtained from naive CD4+ T cells from PBMCs. All receptors come from a man younger than 35 in good health. Some clones in this sample may be carry-over from other donors' samples. Both conserved end residues are part of each CDR3. D genes are given only for firm matches. A row's size may be missing; if present it is once, few, many or a size class.

>NA|NA|TRBV6-1|TRBJ1-5
CASSGGGYNQPQHF
TGTGCCAGCAGTGGGGGCGGATACAATCAGCCCCAGCATTTT
>NA|NA|TRBV27|TRBJ2-6
CATRGSEAGANVLTF
TGTGCCACTAGGGGTAGTGAGGCTGGGGCCAACGTCCTGACTTTC
>NA|NA|TRBV28|TRBJ2-5
CASSFFPSGQETQYF
TGTGCCAGCAGTTTCTTCCCGAGCGGCCAAGAGACCCAGTACTTC
>TRBD2|NA|TRBV27|TRBJ2-7
CASSMSGTSRYEQYF
TGTGCCAGCAGTATGAGCGGGACGTCCCGGTACGAGCAGTACTTC
>NA|NA|TRBV27|TRBJ1-1
CASSFIAVGEAFF
TGTGCCAGCAGTTTCATTGCGGTAGGGGAAGCTTTCTTT
>TRBD1|NA|TRBV29-1|TRBJ2-5
CSVEDRGREQYF
TGCAGCGTGGAGGACAGGGGCAGGGAGCAGTACTTC
>TRBD1|NA|TRBV7-2|TRBJ2-3
CASSLRGQGFVTQYF
TGTGCCAGCAGCTTACGAGGACAGGGGTTCGTTACGCAGTATTTT
>NA|few|TRBV28|TRBJ1-1
CASRDRNTEAFF
TGTGCCAGCAGAGACAGGAACACTGAAGCTTTCTTT
>NA|NA|TRBV29-1|TRBJ2-3
CSDRKSTDTQYF
TGCAGCGACAGGAAGAGCACAGATACGCAGTATTTT
>TRBD2|NA|TRBV18|TRBJ2-5
CASSQQRLAGAFQETQYF
TGTGCCAGCTCACAACAGAGACTAGCGGGAGCGTTTCAAGAGACCCAGTACTTC
>TRBD1|once|TRBV2|TRBJ2-7
CASSETGQIIYEQYF
TGTGCCAGCAGTGAAACGGGACAGATAATTTACGAGCAGTACTTC
>TRBD2|NA|TRBV11-2|TRBJ2-7
CASSASGYEQYF
TGTGCCAGCAGTGCTAGCGGATACGAGCAGTACTTC
>TRBD2|NA|TRBV28|TRBJ2-1
CASSETGLADLGYEQFF
TGTGCCAGCAGTGAGACCGGACTAGCGGATCTTGGCTATGAGCAGTTCTTC
>TRBD1|NA|TRBV7-9|TRBJ2-7
CASSSRTGRPYEQYF
TGTGCCAGCAGCTCTCGGACAGGCCGACCCTACGAGCAGTACTTC
>NA|NA|TRBV7-3|TRBJ2-3
CASSLTGSSANPDTQYF
TGTGCCAGCAGCTTAACGGGGTCTAGCGCTAACCCAGATACGCAGTATTTT
>TRBD1|NA|TRBV6-5|TRBJ1-1
CASSYGQGTEAFF
TGTGCCAGCAGTTACGGACAGGGCACTGAAGCTTTCTTT
>NA|NA|TRBV5-8|TRBJ1-5
CASSLGQGSGYQPQHF
TGTGCCAGCAGCTTGGGGCAGGGTTCGGGCTATCAGCCCCAGCATTTT
>TRBD1|NA|TRBV28|TRBJ2-5
CASSLTGFGTQYF
TGTGCCAGCAGCTTGACAGGGTTCGGGACCCAGTACTTC
>NA|NA|TRBV28|TRBJ2-1
CASSLLDQGSYNEQFF
TGTGCCAGCAGTTTATTAGATCAGGGCTCCTACAATGAGCAGTTCTTC
>NA|NA|TRBV5-5|TRBJ1-3
CASSPGQNPGNTIYF
TGTGCCAGCAGCCCCGGACAGAATCCTGGAAACACCATATATTTT
>NA|NA|TRBV6-6|TRBJ1-6
CASNARTGEGSPLHF
TGTGCCAGCAACGCTAGAACAGGAGAAGGGTCACCCCTCCACTTT
>NA|NA|TRBV6-6|TRBJ2-7
CASSIIGRSYEQYF
TGTGCCAGCAGCATCATAGGACGGTCCTACGAGCAGTACTTC
>NA|NA|TRBV2|TRBJ2-3
CASSVGATDTQYF
TGTGCCAGCAGTGTTGGAGCCACAGATACGCAGTATTTT
>NA|NA|TRBV5-1|TRBJ2-1
CASSLVSRADEQFF
TGCGCCAGCAGCTTGGTTTCTAGGGCCGATGAGCAGTTCTTC
>TRBD1|NA|TRBV27|TRBJ2-3
CASWDRPTDTQYF
TGTGCCAGTTGGGACAGGCCCACAGATACGCAGTATTTT
>TRBD1|NA|TRBV6-5|TRBJ1-2
CASSYAAGGRGYTF
TGTGCCAGCAGTTACGCGGCAGGGGGGCGTGGCTACACCTTC
>TRBD1|NA|TRBV28|TRBJ1-5
CASSPQGARGQPQHF
TGTGCCAGCAGCCCTCAGGGGGCGCGGGGTCAGCCCCAGCATTTT
>NA|NA|TRBV11-2|TRBJ1-6
CASSLAAASSYNSPLHF
TGTGCCAGCAGCTTAGCGGCGGCGAGCTCCTATAATTCACCCCTCCACTTT
>NA|NA|TRBV6-5|TRBJ2-5
CASSLDRQETQYF
TGTGCCAGCAGTCTGGACAGACAAGAGACCCAGTACTTC
>NA|NA|TRBV7-9|TRBJ2-2
CASSLNRSATGELFF
TGTGCCAGCAGCTTAAATCGCAGCGCCACCGGGGAGCTGTTTTTT
>NA|NA|TRBV28|TRBJ1-5
CASSLYSLGQPQHF
TGTGCCAGCAGTTTATACAGCCTAGGTCAGCCCCAGCATTTT
>NA|NA|TRBV6-5|TRBJ2-7
CASRASAYYEQYF
TGTGCCAGCAGGGCTAGCGCTTACTACGAGCAGTACTTC
>NA|NA|TRBV29-1|TRBJ2-5
CSVTGRLRETQYF
TGCAGCGTTACGGGCCGGTTGCGGGAGACCCAGTACTTC
>NA|NA|TRBV9|TRBJ2-5
CASSRQVVQETQYF
TGTGCCAGCAGCAGACAGGTGGTCCAAGAGACCCAGTACTTC
>TRBD2|NA|TRBV2|TRBJ2-3
CASSLLAGRTDTQYF
TGTGCCAGCAGTTTATTAGCGGGACGCACAGATACGCAGTATTTT
>NA|few|TRBV9|TRBJ2-7
CASSVEAGGAYEQYF
TGTGCCAGCAGCGTAGAGGCAGGGGGGGCCTACGAGCAGTACTTC
>TRBD1|NA|TRBV4-2|TRBJ1-4
CASSRGQTNEKLFF
TGTGCCAGCAGCCGGGGACAGACTAATGAAAAACTGTTTTTT
>NA|once|TRBV7-2|TRBJ2-7
CASSLKASYEQYF
TGTGCCAGCAGCTTAAAGGCAAGTTACGAGCAGTACTTC
>NA|NA|TRBV9|TRBJ1-1
CASSRGGTEAFF
TGTGCCAGCAGTCGGGGGGGCACTGAAGCTTTCTTT
>NA|NA|TRBV30|TRBJ1-2
CAWTSANYGYTF
TGTGCCTGGACGAGTGCGAACTATGGCTACACCTTC
>TRBD1|NA|TRBV7-9|TRBJ1-5
CASQGAEGNQPQHF
TGTGCCAGTCAGGGGGCGGAGGGCAATCAGCCCCAGCATTTT
>TRBD2|NA|TRBV9|TRBJ2-3
CASSYTSGSADTQYF
TGTGCCAGCAGCTATACTAGCGGGAGTGCAGATACGCAGTATTTT